This TCR beta chain emerged from a study of identical twins' blood T cells. Details on this clonotype: At one boundary the junction diverges from the germline segment, which might be a read error.

From the 5' RACE reads, TCRdb called clonotypes with MiXCR, one entry per CDR3 protein. The sample lists hundreds of thousands of distinct CDR3 sequences, around 30% occurring once. The three twin pairs were reared together, likely meeting the same infections. CDR1 SGHNT and CDR2 YYREEE come from the germline V gene (reference sequence). The CDR3 sequence is 12 residues long. Sequenced material: PBMCs. The TCR was taken from a woman aged 18 to 55 in good health. This chain uses TRBV5-4 with TRBJ2-1; 9 positions match TRBD2. Written as DNA, the CDR3 is TGTGCCAGCAGCCGAGTTAATAGCGGGAGTCTCTTC. It codes for CASSRVNSGSLF.